One sample yielded the 18 T cell receptor beta chains listed below, sequenced in a study of shared clonotypes between healthy human individuals (dated by TCRdb to 2020 to 2022). Library construction relied on the immunoSEQ multiplex PCR assay. TCRdb provides this immuneACCESS table in a form limited to in-frame rearrangements. Some clones are lacking; in checked studies, under half of them reflect an unresolved V gene, and why the rest are absent is not known. This sample holds hundreds of thousands of clones; 90% to 98% were observed only once. The ten largest make up less than 0.35% of the sample. Sequenced: memory CD8+ T cells sorted from blood. The cell subset or site label, as the study defines it: CD45RO+ cells pooled with CCR7-negative TemRA cells. All receptors derive from a man aged 30 to 39 in good health.

The chain uses TRBV28 and TRBJ2-3, with no clear D. Germline CDR1 MDHEN, CDR2 SYDVKM. This CDR3 spans 14 amino acids. The V end lost 7 bases, the J end lost 5 bases, and 16 bases lay between the germline ends. CDR3 coding DNA: TGTGCCAGCAAGGTTCTTGTTTCGGAAGATACGCAGTATTTT. Protein: CASKVLVSEDTQYF.

The chain joins TRBV6-5 to TRBJ2-7, with a tentative D call TRBD2 (6 bases). This CDR3 is 11 amino acids long. From germline, CDR1 is MNHEY and CDR2 SVGAGI. V lost 10 bases to trimming and J lost 7 bases, with 14 bases between them. CDR3 region: CATGGVLEQYF. The CDR3 DNA reads TGTGCCACCGGGGGTGTTCTAGAGCAGTACTTC.

This clone was recorded once. The chain recombines TRBV5-1 with TRBJ2-1; possible D gene TRBD2, 5 bases. This CDR3 has 16 amino acids. Per germline, CDR1 SGHRS and CDR2 YFSETQ. V was pared by 0 bases and J by 0 bases, with 10 bases between. The CDR3 spells CASSLAGKRSYNEQFF. CDR3 DNA sequence: TGCGCCAGCAGCTTGGCGGGGAAGCGCTCCTACAATGAGCAGTTCTTC.

The chain carries TRBV29-1 and TRBJ1-2; D is undetermined. This CDR3 has 12 residues. Germline V gene data show CDR1 as SQVTM and CDR2 as ANQGSEA. Trimming removed 3 bases at V and 4 bases at J, with 9 bases between. The DNA for the CDR3 is TGCAGCGTTGATCGATACGGCTATGGCTACACCTTC. This codes for CSVDRYGYGYTF.

The V call is TRBV7-9, the J call TRBJ2-7; D remains ambiguous. The CDR3 spans 14 residues. Germline V lookup: CDR1 SEHNR, CDR2 FQNEAQ (reference sequence). Trimming shortened V by 5 bases and J by 1 base, and 12 bases separated the two germline ends. CDR3 in DNA: TGTGCCAGCAGCCCCATGCAGGCTTCCTACGAGCAGTACTTC. Translating it yields CASSPMQASYEQYF. Combining the CDR3 with reference TRBV7-9 and TRBJ2-7 gives the whole variable domain DTGVSQNPRHKITKRGQNVTFRCDPISEHNRLYWYRQTLGQGPEFLTYFQNEAQLEKSRLLSDRFSAERPKGSFSTLEIQRTEQGDSAMYLCASSPMQASYEQYFGPGTRLTVT.

The chain recombines TRBV10-1 with TRBJ2-7; 7 bases line up with TRBD1. J was trimmed by 2 bases and V by 2 bases; bases with no gene match: 3. The CDR3 contains 14 residues. CDR1 is WNHNN and CDR2 is SYGVQD in the germline V gene (reference sequence). In DNA form, the CDR3 reads TGCGCCAGCAGTGAGCCCGGGACAGCCTACGAGCAGTACTTC. It is translated as CASSEPGTAYEQYF.

This clone was seen just once. V and J are TRBV11-2 and TRBJ1-6; TRBD1 agrees at 7 bases. Trimming took 1 base from V and 4 from J; bases not matched to a gene: 7. The CDR3 spans 17 residues. Per germline, CDR1 SGHAT and CDR2 FQNNGV. CDR3 coding DNA: TGTGCCAGCAGCTTAGTGGCAGGGGGGGTTTATAATTCACCCCTCCACTTT. Its translation is CASSLVAGGVYNSPLHF. Combining the CDR3 with reference TRBV11-2 and TRBJ1-6 gives the whole variable domain EAGVAQSPRYKIIEKRQSVAFWCNPISGHATLYWYQQILGQGPKLLIQFQNNGVVDDSQLPKDRFSAERLKGVDSTLKIQPAKLEDSAVYLCASSLVAGGVYNSPLHFGNGTRLTVT.

This chain's CDR3 is CASSSRLAGGYEQYF. The CDR3, as DNA: TGTGCCAGCAGCTCTAGACTAGCGGGTGGCTACGAGCAGTACTTC. The chain carries TRBV4-2 and TRBJ2-7; 10 nucleotides agree with TRBD2. Germline CDR1 and CDR2: LGHNA and YNFKEQ. The CDR3 consists of 15 residues. V lost 5 bases and J lost 3; bases outside the gene matches: 7.

This clone was seen just once. This chain joins TRBV2 and TRBJ1-5; D remains unclear. The CDR3 covers 15 residues. V lost 3 bases and J lost 7, with 16 bases in between. The germline gives CDR1 SNHLY, CDR2 FYNNEI. Here the CDR3 reads CASSDNPLWGQPQHF. The CDR3 bases are TGTGCCAGCAGTGACAATCCCTTATGGGGACAGCCCCAGCATTTT.

This sequence joins TRBV10-2 and TRBJ2-1, with D uncertain. CDR3 length equals 11 residues. CDR1 and CDR2 from the germline V gene are WSHSY and SAAADI. Trimming removed 2 bases from V and 6 bases from J, with 2 bases in between. CDR3 in DNA: TGCGCCAGCAGTGAGCCCAATGAGCAGTTCTTC. Protein product: CASSEPNEQFF.

The V and J genes are TRBV19 and TRBJ2-1, with a tentative D call TRBD1 (6 bases). CDR3 length: 14 amino acids. Germline-derived CDR1 and CDR2 are LNHDA and SQIVND (reference sequence). Trimming removed 0 bases from V and 4 bases from J, with 7 bases in between. In DNA form, the CDR3 reads TGTGCCAGTAGTATAGAGGACAGTTACAATGAGCAGTTCTTC. It specifies CASSIEDSYNEQFF.

The chain is built from TRBV25-1 and TRBJ2-2; no definite D call. This CDR3 has 11 residues. The germline CDR1 and CDR2 sequences are MGHDK and SYGVNS. The germline V and J ends were trimmed by 1 base and 6 bases, with 0 bases remaining between them. The CDR3 spells CASSESGELFF. CDR3 DNA sequence: TGTGCCAGCAGTGAATCCGGGGAGCTGTTTTTT.

The CDR3 protein is CASSPGLAGDEQFF. The CDR3 region has the DNA TGTGCCAGCAGCCCCGGACTAGCGGGAGATGAGCAGTTCTTC. V and J are TRBV4-2 and TRBJ2-1, with TRBD2 identical over 13 bases. Losses at the gene ends were 4 bases for V and 8 bases for J; bases not matched to a gene: 2. This CDR3 is 14 amino acids long. Germline CDR1 LGHNA, CDR2 YNFKEQ.

This clone was recorded a few times. This same CDR3 is encoded by further DNA sequences in the sample. V gene TRBV7-2 combines with J gene TRBJ1-5; perhaps TRBD1 as D (5 bases). The V end was cut by 3 bases, the J end by 2 bases, with 5 bases between. Germline V gives CDR1 SGHTA, CDR2 FQGNSA. This CDR3 contains 13 residues. The CDR3 DNA reads TGTGCCAGCAGCTTGACAGGCAATCAGCCCCAGCATTTT. Encoded protein: CASSLTGNQPQHF.

V gene TRBV5-4 combines with J gene TRBJ1-2; 8 bases are shared with TRBD1. CDR3 size: 13 residues. The V and J ends lost 4 bases and 9 bases, in that order; junction bases with no gene match: 8. Germline assignment: CDR1 SGHNT and CDR2 YYREEE (reference sequence). The CDR3 loop reads CASSPSTGARYTF. The CDR3 DNA reads as TGTGCCAGCAGCCCCTCGACAGGGGCTCGCTACACCTTC.

The genes are TRBV30 and TRBJ2-1; D is undetermined. The CDR3 spans 11 residues. Germline V gives CDR1 GTSNPN, CDR2 SVGIG (reference sequence). The germline V and J ends were trimmed by 2 bases and 6 bases, with 5 bases remaining between them. The CDR3 loop is CAWSRANEQFF. DNA of the CDR3: TGTGCCTGGAGTCGGGCCAATGAGCAGTTCTTC.

The gene calls are TRBV27 and TRBJ1-2; tentative D call: TRBD1 (5 bases). The germline CDR1 and CDR2 sequences are MNHEY and SMNVEV (reference sequence). The CDR3 covers 12 residues. The V and J ends lost 9 bases and 0 bases respectively, with 8 bases between them. CDR3 residues: CASQGPNYGYTF. The CDR3 nucleotides are TGTGCCAGTCAGGGACCTAACTATGGCTACACCTTC.

The sample holds one count of this clone. This chain uses TRBV2 with TRBJ2-1, with 12 bases matching TRBD2. The CDR3 loop spans 14 amino acids. CDR1 is SNHLY, CDR2 FYNNEI, per germline. After removal of 8 bases from V and 6 bases from J, the junction contained 5 bases not matched to a gene. The CDR3, as DNA: TGTGCCAGCTTTGGACTAGCGGGAACCAATGAGCAGTTCTTC. Protein: CASFGLAGTNEQFF.